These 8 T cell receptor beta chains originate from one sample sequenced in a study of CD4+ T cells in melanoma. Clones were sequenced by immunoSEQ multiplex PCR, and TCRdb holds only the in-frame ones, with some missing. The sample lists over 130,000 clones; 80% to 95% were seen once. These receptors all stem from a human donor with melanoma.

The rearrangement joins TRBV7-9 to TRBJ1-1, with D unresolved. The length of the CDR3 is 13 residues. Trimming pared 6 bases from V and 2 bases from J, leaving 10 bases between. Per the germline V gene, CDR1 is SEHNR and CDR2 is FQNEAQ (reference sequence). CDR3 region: CASSPTDNTEAFF. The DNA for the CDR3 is TGTGCCAGCAGTCCGACTGATAACACTGAAGCTTTCTTT.

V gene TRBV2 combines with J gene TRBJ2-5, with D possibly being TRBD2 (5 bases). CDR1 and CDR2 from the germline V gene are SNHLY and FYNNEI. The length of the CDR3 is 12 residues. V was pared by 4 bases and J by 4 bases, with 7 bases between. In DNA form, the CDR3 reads TGTGCCAGCAGTGCCGGGGTAGAGACCCAGTACTTC. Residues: CASSAGVETQYF.

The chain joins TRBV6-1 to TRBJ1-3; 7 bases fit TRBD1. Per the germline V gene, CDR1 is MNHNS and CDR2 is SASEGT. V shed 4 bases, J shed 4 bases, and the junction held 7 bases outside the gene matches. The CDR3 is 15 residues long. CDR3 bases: TGTGCCAGCAGTGGACTACAGGGGTGGGGAAACACCATATATTTT. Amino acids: CASSGLQGWGNTIYF.

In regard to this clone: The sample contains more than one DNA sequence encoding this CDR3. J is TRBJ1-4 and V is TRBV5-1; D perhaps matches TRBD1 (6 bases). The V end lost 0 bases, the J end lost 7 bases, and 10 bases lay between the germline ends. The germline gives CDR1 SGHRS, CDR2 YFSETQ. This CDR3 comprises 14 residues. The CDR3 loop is CASSLEQGGEKLFF. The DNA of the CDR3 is TGCGCCAGCAGCTTGGAACAGGGTGGTGAAAAACTGTTTTTT. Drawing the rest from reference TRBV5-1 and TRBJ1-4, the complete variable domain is KAGVTQTPRYLIKTRGQQVTLSCSPISGHRSVSWYQQTPGQGLQFLFEYFSETQRNKGNFPGRFSGRQFSNSRSEMNVSTLELGDSALYLCASSLEQGGEKLFFGSGTQLSVL.

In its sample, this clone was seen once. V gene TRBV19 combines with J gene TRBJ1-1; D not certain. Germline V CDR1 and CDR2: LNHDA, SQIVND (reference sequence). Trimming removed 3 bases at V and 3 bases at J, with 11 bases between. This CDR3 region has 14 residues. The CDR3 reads CASSMRNRDTEAFF. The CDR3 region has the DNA TGTGCCAGTAGTATGAGGAACAGAGACACTGAAGCTTTCTTT. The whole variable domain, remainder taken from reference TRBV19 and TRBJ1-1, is DGGITQSPKYLFRKEGQNVTLSCEQNLNHDAMYWYRQDPGQGLRLIYYSQIVNDFQKGDIAEGYSVSREKKESFPLTVTSAQKNPTAFYLCASSMRNRDTEAFFGQGTRLTVV.

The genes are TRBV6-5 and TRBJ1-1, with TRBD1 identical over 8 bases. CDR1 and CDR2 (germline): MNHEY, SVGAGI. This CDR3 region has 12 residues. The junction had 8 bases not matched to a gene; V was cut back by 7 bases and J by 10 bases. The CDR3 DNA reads TGTGCCAGCACCTACGGGACAGGCCCAGCTTTCTTT. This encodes CASTYGTGPAFF.

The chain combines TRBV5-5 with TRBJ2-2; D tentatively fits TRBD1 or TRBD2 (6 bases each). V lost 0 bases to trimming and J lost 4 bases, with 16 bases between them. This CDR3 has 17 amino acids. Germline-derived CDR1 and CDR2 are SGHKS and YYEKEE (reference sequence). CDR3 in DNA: TGTGCCAGCAGCTTGGATGTTTGGGGGGCGGGCACCGGGGAGCTGTTTTTT. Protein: CASSLDVWGAGTGELFF.

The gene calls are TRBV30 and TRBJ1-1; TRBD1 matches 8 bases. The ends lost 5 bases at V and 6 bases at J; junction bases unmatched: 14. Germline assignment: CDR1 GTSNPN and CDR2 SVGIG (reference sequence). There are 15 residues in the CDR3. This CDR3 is CAWFNQPGGGSEAFF. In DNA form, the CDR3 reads TGTGCCTGGTTCAACCAACCAGGGGGCGGATCTGAAGCTTTCTTT. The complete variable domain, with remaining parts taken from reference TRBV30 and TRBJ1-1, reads SQTIHQWPATLVQPVGSPLSLECTVEGTSNPNLYWYRQAAGRGLQLLFYSVGIGQISSEVPQNLSASRPQDRQFILSSKKLLLSDSGFYLCAWFNQPGGGSEAFFGQGTRLTVV.